The subject of this entry is one TCR beta chain. This record comes from a study of T cells in Graves' hyperthyroidism and ophthalmopathy. Germline assignment: CDR1 LGHNA and CDR2 YNFKEQ. V gave up 2 bases and J gave up 6 bases; unmatched junction bases: 9. The CDR3 covers 16 residues. The TCR beta CDR3 regions underwent amplification using RNA transcripts as the source. The study used the HTBI primer set for a first-round RT-PCR of the TCR CDR3. In TCRdb, the multiplex PCR reads were re-called with MiXCR into one record per CDR3 protein. The table includes roughly 700,000 distinct CDR3 sequences, roughly 17% detected once.

V and J are TRBV4-2 and TRBJ2-3; 9 bases are shared with TRBD2. The source of this sequence is a man aged 50 to 59 with Graves' hyperthyroidism. The sample comprised blood. CDR3 loop: CASSQRLAVQGDTQYF. DNA for the CDR3: TGTGCCAGCAGCCAACGACTAGCGGTTCAGGGGGATACGCAGTATTTT.